These T cell receptor beta chains were read from a single sample in a study of cytotoxic CD8 clonotypes in ibrutinib-treated CLL. TCRdb's copy holds only in-frame clones and misses some; the assay was immunoSEQ multiplex PCR. The repertoire holds hundreds of thousands of clones, with roughly 79% as singletons. The sample was PBMCs, taken before ibrutinib treatment. The receptors shown here come from a human donor with chronic lymphocytic leukemia. Both conserved end residues are part of each CDR3. A D gene is named only where the DNA matches it firmly. Size values are once, few and many counts, or a class for expanded clones, and some rows have none.

J | D | size | V | CDR3 | DNA
TRBJ1-1 | NA | NA | TRBV4-3 | CASSQEAFVNTEAFF | TGCGCCAGCAGCCAAGAGGCGTTCGTGAACACTGAAGCTTTCTTT
TRBJ1-5 | NA | few | TRBV5-5 | CASRPGPGGQPQHF | TGTGCCAGCAGACCCGGCCCCGGGGGGCAGCCCCAGCATTTT
TRBJ2-1 | TRBD2 | once | TRBV6-1 | CASSELAGQSQNEQFF | TGTGCCAGCAGTGAACTAGCGGGACAGTCCCAGAATGAGCAGTTCTTC
TRBJ2-7 | NA | NA | TRBV29-1 | CSVDGGFNYEQYF | TGCAGCGTTGACGGAGGGTTTAACTACGAGCAGTACTTC
TRBJ1-5 | NA | NA | TRBV28 | CASSLGAQHF | TGTGCCAGCAGTTTAGGTGCCCAGCATTTT
TRBJ1-2 | NA | NA | TRBV5-5 | CASSPAPGANYGYTF | TGTGCCAGCAGCCCCGCCCCGGGGGCTAACTATGGCTACACCTTC
TRBJ2-4 | TRBD1 | NA | TRBV4-1 | CASSPTGDPGAKNIQYF | TGCGCCAGCAGCCCGACAGGGGACCCAGGGGCCAAAAACATTCAGTACTTC
TRBJ2-2 | TRBD2 | NA | TRBV7-6 | CASSLAPAGANTGELFF | TGTGCCAGCAGCTTAGCGCCAGCGGGGGCGAACACCGGGGAGCTGTTTTTT
TRBJ1-3 | TRBD1 | NA | TRBV4-1 | CASSQRLSRDRGSGNTIYF | TGCGCCAGCAGCCAGAGACTTAGCCGGGACAGGGGCTCTGGAAACACCATATATTTT
TRBJ2-2 | TRBD1 | NA | TRBV10-3 | CATGGQGGTGELFF | TGTGCCACCGGGGGACAGGGAGGGACCGGGGAGCTGTTTTTT
TRBJ2-3 | TRBD2 | NA | TRBV5-4 | CASSPGSGSTDTQYF | TGTGCCAGCAGCCCTGGTAGCGGGAGCACAGATACGCAGTATTTT
TRBJ1-5 | NA | NA | TRBV5-6 | CASSLERNQPQHF | TGTGCCAGCAGCTTAGAGCGGAATCAGCCCCAGCATTTT
TRBJ1-1 | NA | NA | TRBV9 | CASSSGGARAFF | TGTGCCAGCAGCTCCGGGGGGGCAAGAGCTTTCTTT
TRBJ2-5 | NA | NA | TRBV10-3 | CATGAVEETQYF | TGTGCCACCGGCGCCGTGGAAGAGACCCAGTACTTC
TRBJ1-2 | TRBD1 | NA | TRBV10-3 | CAQSRGQDYGYTF | TGTGCCCAAAGCAGGGGGCAGGACTATGGCTACACCTTC
TRBJ2-2 | TRBD1 | NA | TRBV6-6 | CASRQGAAGELFF | TGTGCCAGCAGACAGGGGGCTGCCGGGGAGCTGTTTTTT
TRBJ2-6 | NA | NA | TRBV7-9 | CASSIRDGSSGANVLTF | TGTGCCAGCAGCATCCGGGACGGAAGCTCTGGGGCCAACGTCCTGACTTTC
TRBJ1-2 | NA | few | TRBV19 | CASSRDGYGYTF | TGTGCCAGTAGTCGGGACGGCTATGGCTACACCTTC
TRBJ2-7 | TRBD2 | NA | TRBV18 | CASSPLPSGSGGTYEQYF | TGTGCCAGCTCACCTCTCCCTAGCGGGAGTGGGGGAACCTACGAGCAGTACTTC
TRBJ2-3 | NA | NA | TRBV5-1 | CASRLGVIGLDTQYF | TGCGCCAGCAGGTTAGGAGTGATCGGTCTGGATACGCAGTATTTT
TRBJ1-4 | NA | NA | TRBV14 | CASSQGHLATNEKLFF | TGTGCCAGCAGCCAAGGCCACCTTGCAACTAATGAAAAACTGTTTTTT
TRBJ2-2 | TRBD1 | NA | TRBV5-1 | CASKPGTGRNTGELFF | TGCGCCAGCAAACCCGGGACAGGGAGAAACACCGGGGAGCTGTTTTTT
TRBJ2-7 | NA | NA | TRBV18 | CASSLSSYEQYF | TGTGCCAGCTCGCTGAGCTCCTACGAGCAGTACTTC
TRBJ1-2 | TRBD1 | NA | TRBV27 | CASRFSGGRRYGYTF | TGTGCCAGCAGATTCTCAGGGGGAAGGCGCTATGGCTACACCTTC
TRBJ2-3 | NA | NA | TRBV7-8 | CASSQGGGTSTDTQYF | TGTGCCAGCAGCCAGGGCGGCGGAACTAGCACAGATACGCAGTATTTT
TRBJ1-4 | NA | few | TRBV5-5 | CASSSLDVGATNEKLFF | TGTGCCAGCAGCTCCCTCGACGTAGGGGCGACTAATGAAAAACTGTTTTTT
TRBJ2-2 | NA | NA | TRBV4-3 | CASSQEVGSNTGELFF | TGCGCCAGCAGCCAAGAGGTTGGGTCCAACACCGGGGAGCTGTTTTTT
TRBJ2-4 | NA | NA | TRBV4-2 | CASSQDPGRTKNIQYF | TGTGCCAGCAGCCAAGATCCTGGCAGAACCAAAAACATTCAGTACTTC
TRBJ2-7 | TRBD2 | few | TRBV11-2 | CASSMRSSGVYEQYF | TGTGCCAGCAGCATGCGCTCTAGCGGGGTGTACGAGCAGTACTTC
TRBJ2-7 | NA | NA | TRBV15 | CATSRQGKGYEQYF | TGTGCCACCAGCAGACAGGGTAAGGGCTACGAGCAGTACTTC
TRBJ2-1 | TRBD2 | once | TRBV28 | CASSGGGSENNEQFF | TGTGCCAGCAGCGGTGGCGGGAGCGAAAACAATGAGCAGTTCTTC
TRBJ2-7 | NA | once | TRBV20-1 | CSAVGAYEQYF | TGCAGTGCTGTAGGGGCCTACGAGCAGTACTTC
TRBJ2-7 | TRBD2 | few | TRBV7-8 | CASSPRLADSSYEQYF | TGTGCCAGCAGCCCCCGACTAGCGGACAGCTCCTACGAGCAGTACTTC
TRBJ2-7 | TRBD2 | NA | TRBV29-1 | CSVEEFSGSMGEQYF | TGCAGCGTTGAAGAATTTAGCGGGAGTATGGGCGAGCAGTACTTC
TRBJ2-1 | TRBD1 | NA | TRBV2 | CASSGFTGGTYNEQFF | TGTGCCAGCAGTGGGTTTACAGGGGGAACTTACAATGAGCAGTTCTTC